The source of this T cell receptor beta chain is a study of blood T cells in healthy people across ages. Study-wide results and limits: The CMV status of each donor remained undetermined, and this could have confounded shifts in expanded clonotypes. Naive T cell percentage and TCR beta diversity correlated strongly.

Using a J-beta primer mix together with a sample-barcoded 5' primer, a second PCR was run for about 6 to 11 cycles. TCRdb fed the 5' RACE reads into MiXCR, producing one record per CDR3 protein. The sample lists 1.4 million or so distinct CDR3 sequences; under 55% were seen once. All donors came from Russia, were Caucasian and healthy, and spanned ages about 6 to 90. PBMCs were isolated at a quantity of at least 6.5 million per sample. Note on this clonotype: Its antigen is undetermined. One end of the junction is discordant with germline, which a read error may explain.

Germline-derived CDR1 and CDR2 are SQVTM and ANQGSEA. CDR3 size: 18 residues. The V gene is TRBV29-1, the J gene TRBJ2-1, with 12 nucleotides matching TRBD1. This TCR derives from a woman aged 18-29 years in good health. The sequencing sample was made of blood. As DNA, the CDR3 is TGCAGCGTTAGGGACAGGGGGCGCGCCAGCGTAAACTACAATGCGCAGTTCTTC. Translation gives CSVRDRGRASVNYNAQFF.